A single sample gave rise to the 8 T cell receptor beta chains below, sequenced in a study of CD8 T cells in Susac syndrome. Random hexamers primed reverse transcription of about 0.5 to 1 ug RNA. TCRdb recomputed calls from the immunoSEQ multiplex PCR reads with MiXCR, one row per CDR3 protein. The sample shows 330,000 or so distinct CDR3 sequences, approximately 85% of them seen only once. Material: CD8+ T cells from PBMCs. The receptors stem from a human donor with multiple sclerosis.

This chain connects TRBV6-5 to TRBJ2-1; no clear D. The length of the CDR3 is 15 residues. Germline lookup yields CDR1 MNHEY and CDR2 SVGAGI. V shed 4 bases and J shed 1 base, with 11 bases lying between them. CDR3 protein: CASSSGRASYNEQFF. The DNA of the CDR3 is TGTGCCAGCAGTTCCGGACGGGCGTCCTACAATGAGCAGTTCTTC.

The chain is built from TRBV13 and TRBJ1-2; maybe TRBD1 (6 bases). Trimming took 2 bases from V and 7 from J, leaving 14 bases between them. Germline CDR1 PRHDT, CDR2 FYEKMQ (reference sequence). The CDR3 is made up of 14 amino acids. The CDR3 reads CASSLTGLVSGYTF. In DNA form, the CDR3 reads TGTGCCAGCAGCTTAACAGGGCTAGTTTCTGGCTACACCTTC.

This clonotype was recorded only once. V usage is TRBV12-3 or TRBV12-4 and J usage is TRBJ1-1, with no clear D. CDR3 size: 12 residues. V shed 6 bases and J shed 1 base, with 6 bases lying between them. The CDR3: CASRWGNTEAFF. The DNA for the CDR3 is TGTGCCAGCAGGTGGGGGAACACTGAAGCTTTCTTT.

The chain couples TRBV12-3 or TRBV12-4 to TRBJ2-2, with 8 bases identical to TRBD2. The trim removed 4 bases at V and 2 bases at J, leaving 9 bases unmatched. This CDR3 contains 17 residues. This chain's CDR3 is CASSSLAGVLNTGELFF. Written as DNA, the CDR3 is TGTGCCAGCAGTTCCCTAGCGGGTGTCCTTAACACCGGGGAGCTGTTTTTT.

The chain is built from TRBV7-9 and TRBJ1-4; D is undetermined. The CDR3 has 16 amino acids. The V end was cut by 5 bases, the J end by 13 bases, with 26 bases between. Germline V gives CDR1 SEHNR, CDR2 FQNEAQ (reference sequence). The DNA of the CDR3 is TGTGCCAGCAGCCCAAACGCCGGAGTTCTCTTTCAGCCACTGTTTTTT. Its translation is CASSPNAGVLFQPLFF. The full variable domain, with the rest looked up from reference TRBV7-9 and TRBJ1-4, is DTGVSQNPRHKITKRGQNVTFRCDPISEHNRLYWYRQTLGQGPEFLTYFQNEAQLEKSRLLSDRFSAERPKGSFSTLEIQRTEQGDSAMYLCASSPNAGVLFQPLFFGSGTQLSVL.

This clonotype has a single count. This rearrangement joins TRBV24-1 to TRBJ2-6; D tentatively fits TRBD1 or TRBD2 (5 bases each). CDR1 is KGHDR and CDR2 is SFDVKD in the germline V gene. V was trimmed by 6 bases and J by 0 bases, leaving 11 bases between them. The CDR3 spans 16 residues. CDR3 nucleotides: TGTGCCACCAGTCAGGGACGGATCTCTGGGGCCAACGTCCTGACTTTC. This encodes CATSQGRISGANVLTF.

The chain carries TRBV10-3 and TRBJ1-1; D is unclear. The CDR3 loop spans 12 amino acids. Trimming took 8 bases from V and 1 from J, leaving 8 bases between them. Germline CDR1 ENHRY, CDR2 SYGVKD. CDR3 sequence reads: CAIARGNTEAFF. The CDR3 nucleotides are TGTGCCATCGCTCGGGGGAACACTGAAGCTTTCTTT.

The V gene is TRBV5-4, the J gene TRBJ1-2; unclear D gene. Germline V gives CDR1 SGHNT, CDR2 YYREEE (reference sequence). Trimming took off 4 bases at V and 2 bases at J, with 15 bases between the two ends. This CDR3 is built from 15 residues. CDR3 protein: CASSHNALGNYGYTF. In DNA form, the CDR3 reads TGTGCCAGCAGCCACAACGCTCTGGGGAACTATGGCTACACCTTC.